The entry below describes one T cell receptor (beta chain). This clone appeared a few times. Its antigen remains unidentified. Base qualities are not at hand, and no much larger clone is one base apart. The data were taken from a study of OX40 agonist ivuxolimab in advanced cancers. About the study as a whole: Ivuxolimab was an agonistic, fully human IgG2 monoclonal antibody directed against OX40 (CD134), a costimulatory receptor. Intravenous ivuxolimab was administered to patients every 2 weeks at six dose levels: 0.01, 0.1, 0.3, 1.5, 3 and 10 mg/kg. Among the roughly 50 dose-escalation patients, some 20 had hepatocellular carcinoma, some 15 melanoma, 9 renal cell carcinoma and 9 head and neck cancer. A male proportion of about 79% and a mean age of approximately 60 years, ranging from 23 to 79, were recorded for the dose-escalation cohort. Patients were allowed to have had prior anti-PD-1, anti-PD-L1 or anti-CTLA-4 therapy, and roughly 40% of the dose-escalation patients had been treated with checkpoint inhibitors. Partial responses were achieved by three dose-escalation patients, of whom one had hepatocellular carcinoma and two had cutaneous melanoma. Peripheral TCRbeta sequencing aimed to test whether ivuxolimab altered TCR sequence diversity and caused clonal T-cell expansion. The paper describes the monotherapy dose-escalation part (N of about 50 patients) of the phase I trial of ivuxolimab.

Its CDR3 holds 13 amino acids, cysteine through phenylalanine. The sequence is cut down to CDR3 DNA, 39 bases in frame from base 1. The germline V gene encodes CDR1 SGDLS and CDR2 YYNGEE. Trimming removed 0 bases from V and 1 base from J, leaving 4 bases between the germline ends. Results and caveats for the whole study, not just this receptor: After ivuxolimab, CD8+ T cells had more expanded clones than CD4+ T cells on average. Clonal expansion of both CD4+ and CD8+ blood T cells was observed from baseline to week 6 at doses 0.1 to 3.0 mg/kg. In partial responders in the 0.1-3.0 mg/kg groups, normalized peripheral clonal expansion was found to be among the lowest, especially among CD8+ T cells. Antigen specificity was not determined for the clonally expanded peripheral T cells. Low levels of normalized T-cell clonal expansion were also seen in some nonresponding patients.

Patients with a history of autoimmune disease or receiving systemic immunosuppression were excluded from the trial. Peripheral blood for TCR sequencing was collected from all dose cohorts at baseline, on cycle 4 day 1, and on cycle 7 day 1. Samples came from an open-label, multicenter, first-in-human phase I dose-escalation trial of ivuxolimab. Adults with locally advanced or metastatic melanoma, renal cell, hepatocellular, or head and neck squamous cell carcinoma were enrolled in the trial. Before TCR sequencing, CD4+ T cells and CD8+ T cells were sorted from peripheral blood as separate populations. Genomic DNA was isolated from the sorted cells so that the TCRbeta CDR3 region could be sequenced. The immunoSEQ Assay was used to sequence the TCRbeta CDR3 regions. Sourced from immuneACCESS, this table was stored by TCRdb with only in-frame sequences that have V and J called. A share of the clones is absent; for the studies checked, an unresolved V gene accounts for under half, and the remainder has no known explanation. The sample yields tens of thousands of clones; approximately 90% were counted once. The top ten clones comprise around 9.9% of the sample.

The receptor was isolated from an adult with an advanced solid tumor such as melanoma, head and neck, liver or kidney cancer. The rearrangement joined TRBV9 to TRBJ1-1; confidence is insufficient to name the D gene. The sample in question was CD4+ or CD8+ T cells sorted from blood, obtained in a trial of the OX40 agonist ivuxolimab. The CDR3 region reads CASSVGANTEAFF. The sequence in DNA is TGTGCCAGCAGCGTAGGGGCGAACACTGAAGCTTTCTTT.